Sequencing of this T cell receptor beta chain was carried out in a study of T-cell reconstitution after alpha-beta-depleted transplantation in children. Comment on this clonotype: Its target is unknown.

Researchers prepared the TCRbeta library using unique molecular identifiers, the study reports. TCRdb recomputed calls from the PCR reads with MiXCR, one row per CDR3 protein. The repertoire holds 250,000 to 350,000 distinct CDR3 sequences, with 20% to 30% as singletons. Whole-study findings and limits: Diversity of TCRbeta at day 60 was high in some patients, arising from surviving recipient T cells and thymic progenitors.

CDR3 length equals 13 residues. The germline V gene has CDR1 SNHLY and CDR2 FYNNEI. The germline V and J ends were trimmed by 4 bases and 3 bases, with 10 bases remaining between them. This clonotype originated in a male patient aged 5 to 17 who had a stem cell transplant for acute lymphoblastic leukemia, so the T cells may come from the graft donor. Sequencing was performed on PBMCs, mostly from graft donor cells, taken 180 days after TCRalphabeta/CD19-depleted stem cell transplant. The V gene is TRBV2, the J gene TRBJ2-7; D is unresolved. CDR3: CASSGSGFYEQYF. CDR3 bases: TGTGCCAGCAGTGGTTCTGGGTTCTACGAGCAGTACTTC.